Included here is one T cell receptor beta chain sequence, with context. Its antigen is currently unknown. These data come from a study of CD8 T cells in Susac syndrome. TCR beta from blood CD8+ and CD4+ T cells was sequenced. Recently defined diagnostic criteria for definite or probable disease were fulfilled by Susac syndrome patients. Whole-study results and caveats: Susac-specific public clones in total CD8+ repertoires numbered some 17; in CD8+ TEMRA repertoires, they numbered 4 to 6.

Reverse transcription of roughly 0.5 to 1 ug RNA was performed with random hexamers. TCR beta CDR3 was amplified by immunoSEQ multiplex PCR. This amplification extended across 54 Vbeta and 13 Jbeta segments. In TCRdb, the immunoSEQ multiplex PCR reads were re-called with MiXCR into one record per CDR3 protein. The data contain around 80,000 distinct CDR3 sequences, 94% of them singletons. This CDR3 has 16 residues. With 2 bases clipped from V and 9 bases from J, the junction kept 8 bases outside the gene matches. The germline CDR1 and CDR2 sequences are SGDLS and YYNGEE. V gene TRBV9 combines with J gene TRBJ2-1; 13 nucleotides align to TRBD2. This TCR was sampled from a human donor with Susac syndrome. The sequenced material came from CD8+ T cells from PBMCs. The CDR3 reads CASSVTRTSGGGEQFF. Written as DNA, the CDR3 is TGTGCCAGCAGCGTCACCAGGACTAGCGGGGGAGGTGAGCAGTTCTTC.